The present T cell receptor (beta chain) was sequenced within a study of blood T cell repertoires in COVID-19. The trim removed 8 bases at V and 8 bases at J, leaving 20 bases unmatched. CDR1 is SNHLY and CDR2 is FYNNEI in the germline V gene. This CDR3 region has 17 residues. Some clones are missing from TCRdb's copy, which holds only in-frame ones; the method was immunoSEQ multiplex PCR. The sample yields approximately 200,000 clones, 70% to 90% seen once. The chain has TRBV2 and TRBJ1-2; 10 bases map to TRBD1. The sequence was obtained from a man in his thirties or forties who had recovered from COVID-19. The sample consisted of PBMCs or T cells enriched from blood (not recorded which). The CDR3 DNA reads as TGTGCCAGCCCAAACAGCGCCTTGGGACAGGGGTTTGGCGGCTACACCTTC. Residues: CASPNSALGQGFGGYTF.